What follows are 26 T cell receptor beta chains derived from one specimen sequenced in a study of human T cells and chemical hapten exposure. Described time point: patch test 2, 6 weeks after DPC sensitization. Treatment meaning: therapeutic diphenylcyclopropenone sensitization with weekly scalp DPC. MiXCR, run by TCRdb on the RACE reads, gives a single entry per CDR3 protein. The sample has 110,000 to 150,000 distinct CDR3 sequences; 12% are singletons. Specimen: whole blood, collected in connection with sensitization to the hapten diphenylcyclopropenone (DPC). These receptor sequences come from a woman in her fifties or sixties with alopecia areata. Some clones in this sample may be carry-over from other donors' samples.

This clonotype has just a few counts. Here the CDR3 DNA reads TGTGCCAGCCGATCCGGGGCGGGGACAAGTGAGCAGTTCTTC. Its translation: CASRSGAGTSEQFF. V usage is TRBV6-6 and J usage is TRBJ2-1; tentatively, D is TRBD1 or TRBD2 (6 bases each). The CDR3 spans 14 residues. Trimming shortened V by 8 bases and J by 9 bases, and 20 bases separated the two germline ends. Germline values: CDR1 MNHNY, CDR2 SVGAGI (reference sequence).

The genes are TRBV16 and TRBJ2-7; no firm D call. In germline, CDR1 is KGHSY, CDR2 FQNENV. This CDR3 has 13 residues. V was trimmed by 0 bases and J by 6 bases, leaving 9 bases between them. This CDR3 is CASSQSPRGEQYF. Written as DNA, the CDR3 is TGTGCCAGCAGCCAATCTCCCCGCGGCGAGCAGTACTTC.

This clonotype was counted only a few times. The chain links TRBV12-3 or TRBV12-4 to TRBJ1-3; D unclear. Trimming cost V 10 bases and J 2 bases, with 6 bases left between them. The length of the CDR3 is 11 residues. The CDR3 loop is CATETGNTIYF. CDR3 DNA sequence: TGTGCCACGGAGACTGGAAACACCATATATTTT.

The table lists this clonotype with a few counts. The chain joins TRBV4-2 to TRBJ2-1; TRBD2 might be the D (6 bases). Trimming took off 1 base at V and 5 bases at J, with 9 bases between the two ends. The CDR3 spans 14 residues. The V gene's germline CDR1 is LGHNA and CDR2 YNFKEQ. The CDR3 spells CASSQGTKHNEQFF. The CDR3 DNA is TGTGCCAGCAGCCAAGGGACTAAACACAATGAGCAGTTCTTC.

This clonotype was observed at least ten times. V is TRBV12-3 or TRBV12-4 and J is TRBJ1-5; 7 bases are shared with TRBD1. Trimming at V came to 1 base and at J to 2 bases, leaving 2 bases not matched to a gene. The CDR3 is 15 amino acids. Here the CDR3 DNA reads TGTGCCAGCAGTTTAGGACAGGGTGGCAATCAGCCCCAGCATTTT. Amino acids: CASSLGQGGNQPQHF.

The V and J genes are TRBV6-2 or TRBV6-3 and TRBJ2-7; 11 bases fit TRBD2. CDR1 is MNHEY, CDR2 SVGEGT, per germline. The V and J ends lost 4 bases and 3 bases, in that order; junction bases with no gene match: 2. The CDR3 extends over 14 amino acids. This CDR3 reads CASSLAGGFYEQYF. CDR3 coding DNA: TGTGCCAGCAGTTTAGCGGGAGGGTTCTACGAGCAGTACTTC.

V usage is TRBV11-1 and J usage is TRBJ2-3; 11 bases match TRBD1. This CDR3 is 15 amino acids long. CDR1 and CDR2 from the germline V gene are SGHAT and FQDESV (reference sequence). J lost 2 bases, V lost 5 bases, and 3 bases had no gene match. This CDR3 is CASSVGQGVTDTQYF. Written as DNA, the CDR3 is TGTGCCAGCAGCGTGGGACAGGGGGTCACAGATACGCAGTATTTT.

In this sample, this clonotype turned up many times. The chain is built from TRBV19 and TRBJ1-2; D is unresolved. The CDR3 runs 14 residues. Trimming took 3 bases from V and 1 from J, leaving 9 bases between them. Germline V CDR1 and CDR2: LNHDA, SQIVND (reference sequence). CDR3 amino acids: CASSIPAGNYGYTF. The CDR3 DNA reads as TGTGCCAGTAGTATCCCAGCGGGTAACTATGGCTACACCTTC.

The chain carries TRBV29-1 and TRBJ2-2; TRBD2 agrees at 10 bases. The junction had 10 bases not matched to a gene; V was cut back by 5 bases and J by 1 base. The CDR3 is made up of 17 amino acids. Germline CDR1 and CDR2: SQVTM and ANQGSEA. CDR3 sequence: CSVKASGSPMNTGELFF. CDR3 nucleotide sequence: TGCAGCGTTAAAGCTAGCGGGAGTCCTATGAACACCGGGGAGCTGTTTTTT.

The table lists this clonotype with many counts. The genes are TRBV3-1 and TRBJ2-7; D possibly corresponds to TRBD2 (6 bases). Trimming left V 4 bases short and J 5 bases short, with 12 bases between. The germline V gene encodes CDR1 LGHDT and CDR2 YNNKEL (reference sequence). CDR3 size: 13 residues. The CDR3 sequence is CASSRPPGDEQYF. CDR3 nucleotides: TGTGCCAGCAGCCGCCCTCCGGGAGACGAGCAGTACTTC.

This clonotype has more than one count but fewer than ten. V is TRBV29-1 and J is TRBJ2-7; tentatively, D is TRBD2 (6 bases). The V and J ends lost 1 base and 3 bases respectively, with 10 bases between them. Germline V gene data show CDR1 as SQVTM and CDR2 as ANQGSEA. The CDR3 is made up of 13 amino acids. The CDR3: CSVEVGDFYEQYF. In DNA form, the CDR3 reads TGCAGCGTTGAAGTAGGGGACTTCTACGAGCAGTACTTC.

This clonotype was detected only a few times. The chain has TRBV14 and TRBJ2-7; TRBD2 is a possible D gene (7 bases). The CDR3 covers 17 residues. V lost 1 base and J lost 0, with 16 bases in between. Germline V gene data show CDR1 as SGHDN and CDR2 as FVKESK. DNA of the CDR3: TGTGCCAGCAGCCAAGGGTTTGGGGGGGCGAGCTCCTACGAGCAGTACTTC. This sequence encodes CASSQGFGGASSYEQYF.

The chain has TRBV29-1 and TRBJ2-2; 10 bases are shared with TRBD1. The CDR3 has 13 residues. CDR1 and CDR2 (germline): SQVTM, ANQGSEA. V shed 7 bases and J 6 bases; nucleotides not matched to a gene: 5. DNA of the CDR3: TGCAGCGCGGGGACAGGGGTGGCCGGGGAGCTGTTTTTT. It yields the protein CSAGTGVAGELFF.

The gene calls are TRBV6-5 and TRBJ2-5, with D tentatively TRBD1 or TRBD2 (5 bases each). The CDR3 is 13 amino acids. Germline V gives CDR1 MNHEY, CDR2 SVGAGI. The germline V and J ends were trimmed by 6 bases and 2 bases, with 10 bases remaining between them. The CDR3 DNA sequence: TGTGCCAGCAGGGGGACGGTGCAAGAGACCCAGTACTTC. It encodes CASRGTVQETQYF.

This clonotype turned up a few times. The chain uses TRBV5-1 and TRBJ2-1; D unclear. The ends were cut back, 4 bases at V and 8 bases at J, with 7 bases in the middle. CDR1 and CDR2 from the germline V gene are SGHRS and YFSETQ. This CDR3 has 11 amino acids. CDR3 region: CASSATDEQFF. Written as DNA, the CDR3 is TGCGCCAGCAGCGCGACGGATGAGCAGTTCTTC.

CDR3 coding DNA: TGCAGTGCTAAACCTAGCGTTTACAATGAGCAGTTCTTC. Amino acid sequence: CSAKPSVYNEQFF. This chain uses TRBV20-1 with TRBJ2-1; D may be TRBD2 (6 bases). Germline CDR1 and CDR2: DFQATT and SNEGSKA (reference sequence). The V and J ends lost 4 bases and 4 bases respectively, with 11 bases between them. CDR3 length: 13 amino acids.

This clonotype was seen only a few times. V and J are TRBV5-1 and TRBJ2-2; 13 nucleotides match TRBD2. With V trimmed by 4 bases and J by 6 bases, 6 bases remained unmatched. The CDR3 length is 16 residues. Germline lookup yields CDR1 SGHRS and CDR2 YFSETQ. CDR3 bases: TGCGCCAGCAGCACCGGACTAGCGGGAGCGGCCGGGGAGCTGTTTTTT. It codes for CASSTGLAGAAGELFF.

This clonotype came up a few times. The genes are TRBV28 and TRBJ2-3; 7 nucleotides align to TRBD1. The CDR3 loop spans 14 amino acids. Germline assignment: CDR1 MDHEN and CDR2 SYDVKM. V gave up 6 bases and J gave up 5 bases; unmatched junction bases: 8. The CDR3 bases are TGTGCCAGCAGCCCTTCGACAGGGCAAGATACGCAGTATTTT. It yields the protein CASSPSTGQDTQYF. Variable domain in full (rest from reference TRBV28 and TRBJ2-3): DVKVTQSSRYLVKRTGEKVFLECVQDMDHENMFWYRQDPGLGLRLIYFSYDVKMKEKGDIPEGYSVSREKKERFSLILESASTNQTSMYLCASSPSTGQDTQYFGPGTRLTVL.

DNA for the CDR3: TGTGCCAGCAGCTCCAGGGGGCGATCCGGAGGCTACACCTTC. It is translated as CASSSRGRSGGYTF. The gene calls are TRBV7-8 and TRBJ1-2; 8 nucleotides agree with TRBD1. Germline V CDR1 and CDR2: SGHVS, FQNEAQ. This CDR3 is 14 amino acids long. The V segment lost 4 bases and the J segment 8 bases; nucleotides outside the gene matches: 9.

The rearrangement links TRBV11-2 to TRBJ2-1, with 12 nucleotides matching TRBD1. CDR3 length equals 15 residues. V lost 3 bases to trimming and J lost 5 bases; unmatched junction nucleotides: 2. Germline V gene data show CDR1 as SGHAT and CDR2 as FQNNGV. The CDR3 loop is CASSLGTGGHNEQFF. CDR3 bases: TGTGCCAGCAGCTTGGGGACAGGGGGCCACAATGAGCAGTTCTTC.

The table lists this clonotype with a few counts. One end of the junction does not line up with germline, which may come from a read error. This chain connects TRBV7-7 to TRBJ2-1; 13 bases fit TRBD2. The CDR3 runs to 16 residues. Germline V gene data show CDR1 as SSHAT and CDR2 as FNYEAQ (reference sequence). The CDR3 protein is CASSYEGLAGRNEQFF. The CDR3 bases are TGTGCTAGCAGCTATGAGGGACTAGCGGGACGAAATGAGCAGTTCTTC.

There are many counts of this clonotype. This chain uses TRBV7-2 with TRBJ1-5; a possible D gene is TRBD1 (5 bases). Germline CDR1 and CDR2: SGHTA and FQGNSA. The CDR3 is made up of 16 amino acids. V shed 1 base and J shed 1 base, with 11 bases lying between them. CDR3 sequence (DNA): TGTGCCAGCAGCTTAGGGGGGGTTTCGAGCAATCAGCCCCAGCATTTT. This encodes CASSLGGVSSNQPQHF.

In its sample, this clonotype was seen many times. The J gene is TRBJ2-3, the V gene TRBV7-6; a weak D match, TRBD1 (6 bases). The V end was cut by 7 bases, the J end by 4 bases, with 12 bases between. The CDR3 has 13 residues. Germline values: CDR1 SGHVS, CDR2 FNYEAQ. The CDR3 loop reads CASTTSGADTQYF. The CDR3 DNA is TGTGCCAGCACCACTTCAGGGGCAGATACGCAGTATTTT.

V is TRBV5-4 and J is TRBJ2-4; D not resolved. The CDR3 contains 15 residues. V was clipped by 2 bases and J by 1 base, with 10 bases between them. The V gene's germline CDR1 is SGHNT and CDR2 YYREEE (reference sequence). The CDR3 region is CASSLEAGAKNIQYF. The CDR3 DNA follows: TGTGCCAGCAGCTTAGAGGCTGGGGCCAAAAACATTCAGTACTTC.

There are many counts of this clonotype. J is TRBJ2-5 and V is TRBV5-1, with 7 bases identical to TRBD1. The CDR3 is 16 amino acids. CDR1 is SGHRS, CDR2 YFSETQ, per germline. The V segment lost 4 bases and the J segment 4 bases; nucleotides outside the gene matches: 13. This CDR3 reads CASSRYRGVGGETQYF. The CDR3 bases are TGCGCCAGCAGCAGATACAGGGGAGTCGGAGGAGAGACCCAGTACTTC.

This clonotype has at least ten counts. A junction boundary mismatches the germline segment, possibly from a read error. V gene TRBV28 combines with J gene TRBJ2-7, with D possibly matching TRBD1 (5 bases). This CDR3 is 10 amino acids long. The germline CDR1 and CDR2 sequences are MDHEN and SYDVKM. CDR3 nucleotides: TGTGCCAGCAGCGATGGACATCCTCACTTC. Translating gives CASSDGHPHF.